A single T cell receptor (beta chain) is shown here with its context. Antigen: not known. Assay used: immunoSEQ multiplex PCR; TCRdb lists only in-frame clones, some missing. Here the sample spans some 300,000 clones, 80% being singletons. The data derive from a study of cytotoxic CD8 clonotypes in ibrutinib-treated CLL. Background on the study: Once patients had received a median roughly 11 months of treatment, range 6 to 36, response samples were obtained. Study outcomes and limitations: Sustained-remission and progressing patients had unequal sampling times. Clonality was elevated at ibrutinib response and had returned toward baseline at progression. Circulating CD8+ T-cell counts were tracked by baseline clonality, which exceeded that of age-matched healthy donors.

This material consisted of PBMCs, taken before ibrutinib treatment. The sequence was collected from a human donor with chronic lymphocytic leukemia.

The DNA of the CDR3 is TGTGCCAGCAGCTTGGAACCTAGCTATACGACTGAGCAGTTCTTC. This gives the protein CASSLEPSYTTEQFF. This chain connects TRBV5-6 to TRBJ2-1, with D tentatively TRBD2 (5 bases). Germline V gene lookup returns CDR1 SGHDT and CDR2 YYEEEE. This CDR3 has 15 residues. With 0 bases removed from V and 9 bases from J, the gap between germline ends came to 16 bases.